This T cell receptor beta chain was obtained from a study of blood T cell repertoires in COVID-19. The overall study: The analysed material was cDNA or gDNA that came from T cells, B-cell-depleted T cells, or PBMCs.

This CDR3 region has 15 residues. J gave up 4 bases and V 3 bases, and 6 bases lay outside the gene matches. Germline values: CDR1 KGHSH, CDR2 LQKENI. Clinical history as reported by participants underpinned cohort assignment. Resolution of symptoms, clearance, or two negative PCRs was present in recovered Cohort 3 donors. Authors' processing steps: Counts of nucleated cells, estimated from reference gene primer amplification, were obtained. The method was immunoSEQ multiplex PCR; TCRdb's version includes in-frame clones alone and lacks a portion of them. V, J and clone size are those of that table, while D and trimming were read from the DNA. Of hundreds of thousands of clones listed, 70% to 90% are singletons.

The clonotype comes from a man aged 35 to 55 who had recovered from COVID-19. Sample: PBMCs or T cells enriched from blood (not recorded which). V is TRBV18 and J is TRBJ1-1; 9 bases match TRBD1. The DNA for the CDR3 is TGTGCCAGCTCACCCCAGGACAGGGGTACCACTGAAGCTTTCTTT. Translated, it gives CASSPQDRGTTEAFF. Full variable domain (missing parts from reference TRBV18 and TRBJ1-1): NAGVMQNPRHLVRRRGQEARLRCSPMKGHSHVYWYRQLPEEGLKFMVYLQKENIIDESGMPKERFSAEFPKEGPSILRIQQVVRGDSAAYFCASSPQDRGTTEAFFGQGTRLTVV.